A selection of T cell receptor beta chains follows, all from one sample in a study of T cells in Graves' hyperthyroidism and ophthalmopathy. MiXCR, run by TCRdb on the multiplex PCR reads, gives a single entry per CDR3 protein. The sample includes around 600,000 distinct CDR3 sequences, 15% to 18% seen only once; the top ten take about 7%. The sequencing sample was made of blood. These TCRs come from a woman in her 30s with Graves' hyperthyroidism. Each CDR3 is given with its conserved first and last residue. The D gene is left open where the match is weak. A row's size may be missing; if present it is once, few, many or a size class.

clone size: many
D gene: TRBD2
V gene: TRBV12-3/TRBV12-4
J gene: TRBJ2-5
CDR3 protein: CASSPRRGGETQYF
CDR3 DNA: TGTGCCAGCAGCCCTCGTCGCGGGGGGGAGACCCAGTACTTC

clone size: many
D gene: .
V gene: TRBV29-1
J gene: TRBJ2-1
CDR3 protein: CSVEDPGPPIYNEQFF
CDR3 DNA: TGCAGCGTTGAAGATCCAGGGCCCCCGATTTACAATGAGCAGTTCTTC

clone size: many
D gene: TRBD1
V gene: TRBV7-9
J gene: TRBJ2-7
CDR3 protein: CASSLGTAYEQYF
CDR3 DNA: TGTGCCAGCAGTTTAGGGACAGCCTACGAGCAGTACTTC

clone size: few
D gene: TRBD1
V gene: TRBV27
J gene: TRBJ1-5
CDR3 protein: CASNPTGGHQPQHF
CDR3 DNA: TGTGCCAGCAATCCGACAGGGGGCCATCAGCCCCAGCATTTT

clone size: .
D gene: .
V gene: TRBV28
J gene: TRBJ2-2
CDR3 protein: CASSFRSWQGPGELFF
CDR3 DNA: TGTGCCAGCAGTTTTCGTTCTTGGCAGGGGCCCGGGGAGCTGTTTTTT

clone size: .
D gene: .
V gene: TRBV19
J gene: TRBJ2-2
CDR3 protein: CASSIESSGGAGELFF
CDR3 DNA: TGTGCCAGTAGTATCGAGTCGTCAGGGGGGGCCGGGGAGCTGTTTTTT

clone size: .
D gene: .
V gene: TRBV10-3
J gene: TRBJ2-3
CDR3 protein: CAITGDDTDTQYF
CDR3 DNA: TGTGCCATCACCGGGGATGATACAGATACGCAGTATTTT

clone size: .
D gene: .
V gene: TRBV6-6
J gene: TRBJ2-7
CDR3 protein: CASSYLDTYEQYF
CDR3 DNA: TGTGCCAGCAGTTACCTAGACACCTACGAGCAGTACTTC

clone size: few
D gene: TRBD2
V gene: TRBV27
J gene: TRBJ2-2
CDR3 protein: CASSSSPGLADTGELFF
CDR3 DNA: TGTGCCAGCAGTTCCTCCCCGGGACTAGCGGATACCGGGGAGCTGTTTTTT

clone size: .
D gene: .
V gene: TRBV25-1
J gene: TRBJ1-1
CDR3 protein: CASSDPSGRDGRTEAFF
CDR3 DNA: TGTGCCAGCAGTGATCCTTCTGGACGGGACGGTAGGACTGAAGCTTTCTTT

clone size: many
D gene: TRBD2
V gene: TRBV2
J gene: TRBJ2-5
CDR3 protein: CASSEFRLAGDWTQYF
CDR3 DNA: TGTGCCAGCAGTGAATTTCGGCTAGCGGGAGATTGGACCCAGTACTTC

clone size: many
D gene: .
V gene: TRBV7-8
J gene: TRBJ2-1
CDR3 protein: CASSFAVSSYNEQFF
CDR3 DNA: TGTGCCAGCAGCTTTGCGGTCAGCTCCTACAATGAGCAGTTCTTC

clone size: many
D gene: TRBD2
V gene: TRBV2
J gene: TRBJ2-1
CDR3 protein: CASTRTSGYNEQFF
CDR3 DNA: TGTGCCAGCACCCGGACTAGCGGTTACAATGAGCAGTTCTTC

clone size: few
D gene: .
V gene: TRBV14
J gene: TRBJ1-6
CDR3 protein: CASSLRLPYNSPLHF
CDR3 DNA: TGTGCCAGCAGCCTCAGACTGCCTTATAATTCACCCCTCCACTTT

clone size: once
D gene: .
V gene: TRBV20-1
J gene: TRBJ1-1
CDR3 protein: CSAREGYTEAFF
CDR3 DNA: TGCAGTGCTAGAGAGGGTTACACCGAAGCTTTCTTT

clone size: many
D gene: TRBD2
V gene: TRBV11-2
J gene: TRBJ2-7
CDR3 protein: CASSPPLGGPGEQYF
CDR3 DNA: TGTGCCAGCAGCCCACCTCTGGGAGGGCCGGGTGAGCAGTACTTC

clone size: many
D gene: TRBD2
V gene: TRBV5-1
J gene: TRBJ2-1
CDR3 protein: CASSLGLAGHNEQFF
CDR3 DNA: TGTGCCAGCAGCTTGGGACTAGCGGGACACAATGAGCAGTTCTTC

clone size: few
D gene: TRBD2
V gene: TRBV10-3
J gene: TRBJ2-1
CDR3 protein: CAITTSGGNRSYNEQFF
CDR3 DNA: TGTGCCATCACGACTAGCGGGGGTAATCGCTCCTACAATGAGCAGTTCTTC

clone size: few
D gene: .
V gene: TRBV7-9
J gene: TRBJ2-2
CDR3 protein: CASSLDWSEDGELFF
CDR3 DNA: TGTGCCAGCAGCTTAGACTGGTCGGAGGACGGGGAGCTGTTTTTT

clone size: many
D gene: .
V gene: TRBV15
J gene: TRBJ1-6
CDR3 protein: CATSEMDWGSPLHF
CDR3 DNA: TGTGCCACCAGCGAAATGGATTGGGGTTCACCCCTCCACTTT

clone size: .
D gene: TRBD1
V gene: TRBV27
J gene: TRBJ2-7
CDR3 protein: CASSPGTGVRRTGSYEQYF
CDR3 DNA: TGTGCCAGCAGCCCGGGGACAGGGGTCCGCCGGACCGGGTCCTACGAGCAGTACTTC

clone size: .
D gene: .
V gene: TRBV29-1
J gene: TRBJ1-1
CDR3 protein: CSAKGLSEAFF
CDR3 DNA: TGCAGCGCCAAGGGCCTCAGTGAAGCTTTCTTT

clone size: many
D gene: TRBD2
V gene: TRBV28
J gene: TRBJ2-2
CDR3 protein: CASSPLAGAGAGELFF
CDR3 DNA: TGTGCCAGCAGTCCACTAGCGGGAGCGGGCGCCGGGGAGCTGTTTTTT

clone size: many
D gene: TRBD2
V gene: TRBV7-6
J gene: TRBJ2-1
CDR3 protein: CASSLVSQSGGLAGVGEQFF
CDR3 DNA: TGTGCCAGCAGCTTAGTAAGTCAAAGCGGAGGACTAGCGGGAGTTGGTGAGCAGTTCTTC

clone size: many
D gene: .
V gene: TRBV6-1
J gene: TRBJ1-6
CDR3 protein: CASSSTGRRNSPLHF
CDR3 DNA: TGTGCCAGCAGTTCTACGGGACGTCGGAATTCACCCCTCCACTTT

clone size: .
D gene: TRBD2
V gene: TRBV19
J gene: TRBJ2-1
CDR3 protein: CASSIGSGRHNEQFF
CDR3 DNA: TGTGCCAGTAGTATAGGTAGCGGGAGACACAATGAGCAGTTCTTC

clone size: many
D gene: .
V gene: TRBV10-2
J gene: TRBJ1-1
CDR3 protein: CASSDPGLNTEAFF
CDR3 DNA: TGCGCCAGCAGTGACCCGGGGTTGAACACTGAAGCTTTCTTT

clone size: .
D gene: .
V gene: TRBV5-6
J gene: TRBJ2-3
CDR3 protein: CASSLPGLLTDTQYF
CDR3 DNA: TGTGCCAGCAGCTTGCCCGGACTACTCACAGATACGCAGTATTTT

clone size: few
D gene: .
V gene: TRBV5-1
J gene: TRBJ2-4
CDR3 protein: CASSLGTELTNIQYF
CDR3 DNA: TGCGCCAGCAGCTTGGGTACGGAGTTGACAAACATTCAGTACTTC

clone size: many
D gene: .
V gene: TRBV30
J gene: TRBJ1-1
CDR3 protein: CAWSGQGNTEAFF
CDR3 DNA: TGTGCCTGGAGTGGCCAGGGTAACACTGAAGCTTTCTTT

clone size: .
D gene: TRBD2
V gene: TRBV20-1
J gene: TRBJ2-7
CDR3 protein: CSARRTSGRTGEQYF
CDR3 DNA: TGCAGTGCTAGAAGGACTAGCGGGAGGACAGGAGAGCAGTACTTC

clone size: many
D gene: TRBD1
V gene: TRBV10-2
J gene: TRBJ2-7
CDR3 protein: CASSESSFRTGSYEQYF
CDR3 DNA: TGCGCCAGCAGTGAGTCGAGTTTTCGGACAGGTTCCTACGAGCAGTACTTC

clone size: many
D gene: .
V gene: TRBV18
J gene: TRBJ2-1
CDR3 protein: CASSPPGQTGFLGEQFF
CDR3 DNA: TGTGCCAGCTCACCACCAGGGCAGACGGGTTTTTTGGGTGAGCAGTTCTTC

clone size: many
D gene: TRBD2
V gene: TRBV5-1
J gene: TRBJ2-3
CDR3 protein: CASAALAGGTDTQYF
CDR3 DNA: TGCGCCAGCGCCGCTCTAGCGGGAGGGACAGATACGCAGTATTTT

clone size: many
D gene: TRBD2
V gene: TRBV30
J gene: TRBJ2-5
CDR3 protein: CAWDPGLVATQYF
CDR3 DNA: TGTGCCTGGGACCCGGGACTAGTAGCGACCCAGTACTTC

clone size: .
D gene: .
V gene: TRBV20-1
J gene: TRBJ2-2
CDR3 protein: CSARLLYPNTGELFF
CDR3 DNA: TGCAGTGCTAGGCTACTATACCCGAACACCGGGGAGCTGTTTTTT

clone size: many
D gene: .
V gene: TRBV11-2
J gene: TRBJ2-1
CDR3 protein: CASGPVASEQFF
CDR3 DNA: TGTGCCAGCGGACCCGTAGCCAGTGAGCAGTTCTTC

clone size: many
D gene: .
V gene: TRBV10-3
J gene: TRBJ2-7
CDR3 protein: CAISESRGTSYEQYF
CDR3 DNA: TGTGCCATCAGTGAGTCGCGAGGGACCTCCTACGAGCAGTACTTC

clone size: .
D gene: .
V gene: TRBV24-1
J gene: TRBJ2-1
CDR3 protein: CATRGAVGNEQFF
CDR3 DNA: TGTGCCACCAGGGGGGCCGTTGGGAATGAGCAGTTCTTC

clone size: many
D gene: TRBD1
V gene: TRBV9
J gene: TRBJ2-3
CDR3 protein: CASSVGTASTDTQYF
CDR3 DNA: TGTGCCAGCAGTGTAGGGACAGCCTCCACAGATACGCAGTATTTT

clone size: few
D gene: TRBD2
V gene: TRBV27
J gene: TRBJ2-2
CDR3 protein: CASSFTSGGREGGELFF
CDR3 DNA: TGTGCCAGCAGCTTTACTAGCGGGGGACGGGAAGGGGGGGAGCTGTTTTTT

clone size: .
D gene: .
V gene: TRBV5-1
J gene: TRBJ1-2
CDR3 protein: CASSPSGGIDYGYTF
CDR3 DNA: TGCGCCAGCAGCCCCTCGGGAGGGATTGACTATGGCTACACCTTC

clone size: many
D gene: TRBD2
V gene: TRBV20-1
J gene: TRBJ2-1
CDR3 protein: CSARSSGRHEQFF
CDR3 DNA: TGCAGTGCTAGGTCTAGCGGGAGACATGAGCAGTTCTTC

clone size: many
D gene: .
V gene: TRBV2
J gene: TRBJ2-3
CDR3 protein: CASRRYSTDTQYF
CDR3 DNA: TGTGCCAGCAGGAGATATAGCACAGATACGCAGTATTTT

clone size: many
D gene: .
V gene: TRBV5-1
J gene: TRBJ1-1
CDR3 protein: CASSPLGAKAFF
CDR3 DNA: TGCGCCAGCAGCCCGCTGGGAGCAAAGGCTTTCTTT

clone size: .
D gene: .
V gene: TRBV7-2
J gene: TRBJ2-4
CDR3 protein: CASSLVMSFQYF
CDR3 DNA: TGTGCCAGCAGCTTAGTAATGTCCTTTCAGTACTTC

clone size: .
D gene: .
V gene: TRBV29-1
J gene: TRBJ1-2
CDR3 protein: CSVETLGYGEDGYTF
CDR3 DNA: TGCAGCGTTGAGACCCTGGGGTATGGGGAAGATGGCTACACCTTC